What follows is one T cell receptor (beta chain) and its context. The source of the sample is a study of blood T cell repertoires in COVID-19. Background on the study: PBMCs, B-cell-depleted T cells, or T cells provided the cDNA or gDNA that made up the material.

After removal of 2 bases from V and 7 bases from J, the junction contained 6 bases not matched to a gene. The CDR3 is made up of 14 amino acids. CDR1 and CDR2 (germline): MNHEY, SMNVEV (reference sequence). Repertoires were generated with immunoSEQ multiplex PCR, while TCRdb's copy carries only in-frame clones and drops some. There are 120,000 to 150,000 clones in the sample; 75% to 90% occur only once, and approximately 6.1% lies in the top ten. The chain uses TRBV27 and TRBJ2-3, with 7 bases matching TRBD2. The sequence derives from a man aged 80 or over with acute or convalescent COVID-19. What was sequenced was peripheral blood. In nucleotides, the CDR3 is TGTGCCAGCAGTTTAACCAGCGGGGCGAATACGCAGTATTTT. Its translation is CASSLTSGANTQYF.